The sequence of this T cell receptor (beta chain) was determined in a study of T cell responses to AZD1222 COVID-19 vaccine. Study-level information: Analyses pooled second doses at about 4 or about 12 weeks.

About this clone: The antigen remains undetermined.

The germline CDR1 and CDR2 sequences are LNHDA and SQIVND (reference sequence). CDR3 size: 13 residues. Between the trimmed V and J ends, which lost 7 bases and 3 bases, there was a span of 12 bases. Libraries were prepared by immunoSEQ multiplex PCR; TCRdb keeps only in-frame clonotypes and omits some of them. The sample lists about 53,000 clones, around 85% occurring once. Study conclusions and caveats: Regions 160-218 and 743-854 dominated among vaccine-associated CD4 TCRs spanning spike. Reports indicate that nearly half of spike-specific TCRs are directed at unmutated variant regions.

The clonotype originates from an adult in good health. Sample: peripheral blood, taken on day 0 of AZD1222 vaccination. V usage is TRBV19 and J usage is TRBJ1-1; no definite D call. CDR3: CASTLRRDTEAFF. CDR3 nucleotide sequence: TGTGCCAGTACCCTCCGGAGGGACACTGAAGCTTTCTTT.